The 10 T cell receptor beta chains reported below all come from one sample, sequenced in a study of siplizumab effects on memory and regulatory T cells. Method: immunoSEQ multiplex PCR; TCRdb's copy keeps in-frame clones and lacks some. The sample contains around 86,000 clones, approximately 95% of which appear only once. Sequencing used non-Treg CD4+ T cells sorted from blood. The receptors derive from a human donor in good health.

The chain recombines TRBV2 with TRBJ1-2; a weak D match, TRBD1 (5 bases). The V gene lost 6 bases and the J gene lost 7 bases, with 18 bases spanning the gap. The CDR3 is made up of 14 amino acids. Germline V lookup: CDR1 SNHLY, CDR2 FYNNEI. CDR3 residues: CASRTTGGVGGYTF. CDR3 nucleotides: TGTGCCAGCAGGACCACGGGAGGGGTAGGTGGCTACACCTTC.

The CDR3: CASSPGQGGTEAFF. CDR3 nucleotide sequence: TGCGCCAGCAGCCCGGGACAGGGAGGTACTGAAGCTTTCTTT. The rearrangement links TRBV4-1 to TRBJ1-1; TRBD1 matches 9 bases. The CDR3 has 14 residues. V dropped 4 bases and J dropped 5; count of bases not matched to a gene: 5. Germline-derived CDR1 and CDR2 are MGHRA and YSYEKL.

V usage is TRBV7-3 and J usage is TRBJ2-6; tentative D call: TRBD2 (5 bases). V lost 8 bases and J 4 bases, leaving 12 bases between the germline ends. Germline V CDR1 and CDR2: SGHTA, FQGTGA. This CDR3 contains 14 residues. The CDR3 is CASHGGSGANVLTF. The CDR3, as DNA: TGTGCCAGCCACGGAGGCTCCGGGGCCAACGTCCTGACTTTC. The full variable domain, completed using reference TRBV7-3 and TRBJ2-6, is GAGVSQTPSNKVTEKGKYVELRCDPISGHTALYWYRQSLGQGPEFLIYFQGTGAADDSGLPNDRFFAVRPEGSVSTLKIQRTERGDSAVYLCASHGGSGANVLTFGAGSRLTVL.

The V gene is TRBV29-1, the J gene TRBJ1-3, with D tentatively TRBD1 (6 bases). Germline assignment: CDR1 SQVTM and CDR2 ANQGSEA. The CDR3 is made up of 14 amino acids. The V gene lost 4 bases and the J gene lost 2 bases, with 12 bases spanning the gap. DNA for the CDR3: TGCAGCGTTGCGCAGGGGTGGCCTGGAAACACCATATATTTT. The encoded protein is CSVAQGWPGNTIYF.

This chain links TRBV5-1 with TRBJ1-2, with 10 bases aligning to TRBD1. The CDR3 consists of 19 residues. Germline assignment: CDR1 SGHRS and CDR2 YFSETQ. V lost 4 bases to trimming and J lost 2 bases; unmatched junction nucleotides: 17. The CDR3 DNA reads TGCGCCAGCAGCCTCCGTCGGGACAGGGGACGCGCTACCAACTATGGCTACACCTTC. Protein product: CASSLRRDRGRATNYGYTF.

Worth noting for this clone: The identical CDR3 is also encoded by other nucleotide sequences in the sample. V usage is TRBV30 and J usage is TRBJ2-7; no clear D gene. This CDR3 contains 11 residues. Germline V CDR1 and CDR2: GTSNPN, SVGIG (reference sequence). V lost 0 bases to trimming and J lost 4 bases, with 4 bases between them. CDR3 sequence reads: CAWSVLYEQYF. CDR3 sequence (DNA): TGTGCCTGGAGTGTTCTGTACGAGCAGTACTTC. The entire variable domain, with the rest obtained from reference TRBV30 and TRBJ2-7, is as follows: SQTIHQWPATLVQPVGSPLSLECTVEGTSNPNLYWYRQAAGRGLQLLFYSVGIGQISSEVPQNLSASRPQDRQFILSSKKLLLSDSGFYLCAWSVLYEQYFGPGTRLTVT.

This CDR3 is CASSDSGVTTDTQYF. CDR3 DNA sequence: TGCGCCAGCAGCGACAGCGGGGTAACCACAGATACGCAGTATTTT. This chain links TRBV5-1 with TRBJ2-3; 7 bases fit TRBD2. The CDR3 is made up of 15 amino acids. Germline V gene lookup returns CDR1 SGHRS and CDR2 YFSETQ. V shed 4 bases, J shed 2 bases, and the junction held 7 bases outside the gene matches.

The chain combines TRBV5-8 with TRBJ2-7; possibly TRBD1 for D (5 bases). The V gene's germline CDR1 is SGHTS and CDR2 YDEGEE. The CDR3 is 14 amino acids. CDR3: CADALGAISYEQYF. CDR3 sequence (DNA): TGTGCTGACGCCTTAGGGGCGATATCCTACGAGCAGTACTTC.

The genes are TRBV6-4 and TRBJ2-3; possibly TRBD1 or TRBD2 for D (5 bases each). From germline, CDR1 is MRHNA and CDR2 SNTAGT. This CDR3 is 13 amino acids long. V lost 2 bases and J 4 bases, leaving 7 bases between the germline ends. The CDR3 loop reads CASSDEGSDTQYF. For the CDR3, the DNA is TGTGCCAGCAGTGACGAGGGGTCAGATACGCAGTATTTT.

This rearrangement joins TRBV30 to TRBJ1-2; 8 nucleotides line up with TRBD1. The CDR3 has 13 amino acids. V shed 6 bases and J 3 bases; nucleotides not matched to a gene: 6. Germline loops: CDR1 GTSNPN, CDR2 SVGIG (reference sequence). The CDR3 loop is CACQGAPDYGYTF. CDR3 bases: TGTGCCTGCCAGGGGGCGCCGGACTATGGCTACACCTTC.